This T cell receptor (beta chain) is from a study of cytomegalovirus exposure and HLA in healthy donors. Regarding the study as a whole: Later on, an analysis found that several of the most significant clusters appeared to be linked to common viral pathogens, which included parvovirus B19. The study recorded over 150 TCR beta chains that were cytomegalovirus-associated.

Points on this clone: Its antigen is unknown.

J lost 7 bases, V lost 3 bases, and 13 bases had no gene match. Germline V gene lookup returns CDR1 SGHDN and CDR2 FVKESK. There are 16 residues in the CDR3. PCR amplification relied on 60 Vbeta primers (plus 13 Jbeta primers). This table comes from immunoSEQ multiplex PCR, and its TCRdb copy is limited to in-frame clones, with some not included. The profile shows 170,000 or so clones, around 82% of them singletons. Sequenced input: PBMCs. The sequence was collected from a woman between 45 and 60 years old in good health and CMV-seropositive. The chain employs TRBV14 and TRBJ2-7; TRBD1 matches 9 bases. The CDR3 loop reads CASSHTPRQGVREQYF. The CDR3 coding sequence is TGTGCCAGCAGCCATACCCCGAGACAGGGGGTGAGAGAGCAGTACTTC.